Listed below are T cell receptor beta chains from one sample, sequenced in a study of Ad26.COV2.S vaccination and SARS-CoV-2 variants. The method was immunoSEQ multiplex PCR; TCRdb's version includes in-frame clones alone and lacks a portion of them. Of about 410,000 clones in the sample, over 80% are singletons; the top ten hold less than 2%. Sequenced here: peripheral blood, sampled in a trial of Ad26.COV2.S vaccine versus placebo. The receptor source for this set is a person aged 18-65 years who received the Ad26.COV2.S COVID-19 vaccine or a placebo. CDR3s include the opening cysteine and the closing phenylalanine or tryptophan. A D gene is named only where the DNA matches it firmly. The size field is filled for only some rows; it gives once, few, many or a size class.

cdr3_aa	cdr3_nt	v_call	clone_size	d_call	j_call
CASSLVRRASSYNSPLHF	TGTGCCAGCAGCTTAGTTCGCAGAGCGAGCTCCTATAATTCACCCCTCCACTTT	TRBV11-2	NA	NA	TRBJ1-6
CASSDTNQPQHF	TGTGCCAGCTCTGACACGAATCAGCCCCAGCATTTT	TRBV27	few	NA	TRBJ1-5
CASSPGQGGYEQYF	TGTGCCAGCAGCCCGGGACAGGGTGGGTACGAGCAGTACTTC	TRBV9	NA	TRBD1	TRBJ2-7
CASSSHPGGYTF	TGTGCCAGCAGCTCCCACCCCGGGGGCTACACCTTC	TRBV9	NA	NA	TRBJ1-2
CASSSLSNEQFF	TGTGCCAGCAGTTCCTTATCCAATGAGCAGTTCTTC	TRBV27	NA	NA	TRBJ2-1
CATSRGTGTPNNSPLHF	TGTGCCACCAGCAGAGGGACAGGAACCCCAAATAATTCACCCCTCCACTTT	TRBV15	NA	TRBD1	TRBJ1-6
CASSLQGDNSPLHF	TGCGCCAGCAGCTTGCAGGGGGATAATTCACCCCTCCACTTT	TRBV5-1	NA	TRBD1	TRBJ1-6
CASSLGQGTYEQYF	TGTGCCAGCAGCTTAGGGCAGGGAACCTACGAGCAGTACTTC	TRBV7-9	NA	NA	TRBJ2-7
CASSRGETYTDTQYF	TGTGCCAGCAGCCGCGGGGAGACCTACACAGATACGCAGTATTTT	TRBV7-9	NA	NA	TRBJ2-3
CASSQETSGGPSTDTQYF	TGCGCCAGCAGCCAAGAAACTAGCGGGGGACCTAGCACAGATACGCAGTATTTT	TRBV4-3	NA	TRBD2	TRBJ2-3
CASSPTGGSLYEQYF	TGTGCCAGCAGCCCTACAGGGGGTAGCCTCTACGAGCAGTACTTC	TRBV11-2	once	TRBD1	TRBJ2-7
CASSHPAGTSRADTQYF	TGTGCCAGCAGCCACCCAGCCGGGACTTCGAGGGCAGATACGCAGTATTTT	TRBV3-1/TRBV3-2	NA	NA	TRBJ2-3
CASSEPKLYREGGSGANVLTF	TGTGCCAGCAGTGAACCTAAACTCTATCGTGAGGGGGGCTCTGGGGCCAACGTCCTGACTTTC	TRBV6-1	once	NA	TRBJ2-6
CASSIDPGQGARGLFF	TGTGCCAGCAGCATCGATCCGGGACAGGGGGCGCGTGGACTGTTTTTT	TRBV11-2	NA	TRBD1	TRBJ1-4
CAWSRQEGSIQYF	TGTGCCTGGAGTCGCCAGGAGGGGTCCATTCAGTACTTC	TRBV30	NA	NA	TRBJ2-4
CASSWAPRGEQYF	TGTGCCAGCAGCTGGGCCCCCAGGGGCGAGCAGTACTTC	TRBV5-6	NA	NA	TRBJ2-7
CASSLGKNIQYF	TGTGCCAGCAGTTTAGGTAAAAACATTCAGTACTTC	TRBV12-3/TRBV12-4	NA	NA	TRBJ2-4
CASSYTRDNNEQFF	TGTGCCAGCAGTTATACACGCGATAACAATGAGCAGTTCTTC	TRBV6-1	NA	NA	TRBJ2-1
CASRRQSQSNTEAFF	TGTGCCAGCAGGCGTCAGTCCCAAAGTAACACTGAAGCTTTCTTT	TRBV6-4	NA	NA	TRBJ1-1
CASSFGTGAGELFF	TGTGCCAGCAGCTTCGGGACAGGGGCCGGGGAGCTGTTTTTT	TRBV5-4	few	TRBD1	TRBJ2-2
CASSQDGRVPYNSPLHF	TGCGCCAGCAGCCAAGATGGGAGGGTGCCTTATAATTCACCCCTCCACTTT	TRBV4-1	few	NA	TRBJ1-6
CASSNPLQASPYNEKLFF	TGTGCCAGTAGTAACCCTCTTCAGGCCTCACCATACAATGAAAAACTGTTTTTT	TRBV19	NA	NA	TRBJ1-4
CASSEAHGGYGYTF	TGTGCCAGCAGTGAAGCCCACGGAGGCTATGGCTACACCTTC	TRBV6-1	NA	NA	TRBJ1-2
CASSFDRVAPGNTIYF	TGCGCCAGCAGCTTTGACAGGGTGGCACCTGGAAACACCATATATTTT	TRBV5-1	NA	TRBD1	TRBJ1-3
CASSLGGAKTDTQYF	TGTGCCAGCAGCTTAGGGGGGGCTAAGACAGATACGCAGTATTTT	TRBV7-9	NA	NA	TRBJ2-3
CNPGGLLAGLSTDNEQFF	TGCAACCCTGGGGGCCTCTTAGCGGGGCTAAGTACGGATAATGAGCAGTTCTTC	TRBV29-1	NA	TRBD2	TRBJ2-1
CASRGSRGYSYEQYF	TGTGCCAGCAGGGGGAGCAGGGGGTACTCCTACGAGCAGTACTTC	TRBV27	NA	TRBD1	TRBJ2-7
CASSEEYLYSGANVLTF	TGTGCCAGCAGTGAAGAGTACCTGTACTCTGGGGCCAACGTCCTGACTTTC	TRBV25-1	NA	NA	TRBJ2-6